This T cell receptor (beta chain) was captured by sequencing in a study of control samples from healthy donors and cancer patients. The germline V gene has CDR1 LGHDT and CDR2 YNNKEL (reference sequence). Trimming removed 3 bases from V and 6 bases from J, with 6 bases in between. This CDR3 is 12 amino acids long. TCRdb keeps only in-frame clones here, not all; method: immunoSEQ multiplex PCR. The sample includes 200,000 or so clones, around 90% of them seen just once. This TCR came from a man aged 25 to 40 in good health. The specimen sequenced was blood. The chain couples TRBV3-1 (or the pseudogene TRBV3-2) to TRBJ2-1, with D possibly matching TRBD2 (6 bases). The CDR3 sequence is CASSQTSNEQFF. CDR3 DNA: TGTGCCAGCAGCCAGACTAGCAATGAGCAGTTCTTC.